This T cell receptor (beta chain) stems from a study of cytomegalovirus exposure and HLA in healthy donors. General study findings and limits: Most sequenced TCRs were rare (though some public TCRs occurred in many donors). The study carried out a later analysis of TCR beta sequences. It associated roughly 17,000 of them with specific HLA alleles at a false discovery rate of 0.05. Later analysis indicated greater clonal expansion among HLA-associated TCR beta chains than among equally common other chains. Specificity of a few CMV-associated chains for CMV antigens was verified in vitro.

Germline CDR1 is MNHNY and CDR2 is SVGAGI (reference sequence). The length of the CDR3 is 13 residues. Trimming removed 5 bases at V and 4 bases at J, with 9 bases between. PCR involved 60 Vbeta and 13 Jbeta primers. Some clones are missing from TCRdb's copy, which holds only in-frame ones; the method was immunoSEQ multiplex PCR. Here the sample spans hundreds of thousands of clones, roughly 70% being singletons. With respect to this clone: What it recognizes is unknown.

The clonotype comes from a female donor in good health and CMV-seronegative. J is TRBJ1-3 and V is TRBV6-6; weak D call: TRBD1 (6 bases). The specimen was PBMCs. The DNA of the CDR3 is TGTGCCAGCAGTGGACAGCTGGGAAACACCATATATTTT. It is translated as CASSGQLGNTIYF.